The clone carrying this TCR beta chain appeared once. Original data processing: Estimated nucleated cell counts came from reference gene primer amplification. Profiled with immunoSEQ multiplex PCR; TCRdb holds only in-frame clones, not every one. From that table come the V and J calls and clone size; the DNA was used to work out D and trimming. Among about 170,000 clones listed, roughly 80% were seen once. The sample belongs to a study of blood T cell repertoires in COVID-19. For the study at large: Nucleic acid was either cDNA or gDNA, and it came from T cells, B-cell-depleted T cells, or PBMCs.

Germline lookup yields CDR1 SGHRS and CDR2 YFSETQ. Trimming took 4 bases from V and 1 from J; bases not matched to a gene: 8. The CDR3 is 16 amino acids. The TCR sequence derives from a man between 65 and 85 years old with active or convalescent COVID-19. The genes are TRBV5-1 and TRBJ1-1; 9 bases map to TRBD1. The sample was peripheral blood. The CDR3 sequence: CASSQQGARGNTEAFF. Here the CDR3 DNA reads TGCGCCAGCAGCCAACAGGGGGCGCGCGGGAACACTGAAGCTTTCTTT.